This TCR beta chain originates from a study of T cells in Graves' hyperthyroidism and ophthalmopathy (dated by TCRdb to the late 2010s). Regarding the complete study: Peripheral blood was collected at initial diagnosis, before any treatment. Prospective prediction of ophthalmopathy was tested in an independent validation cohort of fewer than 20 hyperthyroidism patients and 17 patients who later progressed to ophthalmopathy. To identify distinguishing TCR V-J signatures, a discovery cohort of 90 to 100 patients was used, comprising under 45 with Graves' ophthalmopathy and around 60 with stable Graves' hyperthyroidism. Once sampling was done, hyperthyroidism patients were given methimazole at a starting dose of 30 mg daily, whereas ophthalmopathy patients were given high-dose intravenous methylprednisolone. The study also compared thyroid tissue and blood T-cell repertoires from about six Graves' hyperthyroidism patients. The roughly 91 discovery patients were randomly divided into training and test sets at a 7:3 ratio. The paper reports TCR Vbeta CDR3 sequencing of over 130 peripheral blood samples: some 41 ophthalmopathy, under 80 hyperthyroidism and 17 progressor patients.

The TCR beta CDR3 regions were amplified from the RNA transcripts. The TCR CDR3 was subjected to a first round of RT-PCR using the HTBI primer set and the Qiagen OneStep RT-PCR kit. A second multiplex PCR round built the libraries, followed by size selection and purification. Libraries were sequenced paired-end with 100 bp reads on an Illumina HiSeq2000. Per the authors' processing: SOAPnuke was used to process the raw data, throwing out any read that contained adapters or uncalled bases, had a mean Phred below 15, or lacked an exact constant-primer or identifier match. High-quality paired reads were merged using COPE v1.2.5, and each unique nucleotide sequence was defined as a clonotype. MiTCR v1.1 was used to align the clonotypes against IMGT TRBV, TRBD and TRBJ reference segments. The analysis included only V-J combinations with a frequency above 0.0001, which together covered 98% to 99.2% of the repertoires. The TCS score was defined as F50 (clonal expansion) divided by E x V (chaos), with BLOSUM62-based TCRdist calculated between CDR3 peptides within each V-J. Welch's t-statistics and random forest reduced 514 V-J features to under 15, which were used in a naive Bayes classifier (R e1071). Thyroid-blood repertoire similarity was quantified with the Morisita-Horn index. In TCRdb, the public reads were trimmed at Q25 with fastp and aligned with MiXCR, with productive beta chains retained. Each CDR3 protein appears once, grouped with its most common genes and DNA. TCRdb, not the original authors, processed these V and J calls. The sample includes over 700,000 distinct CDR3 sequences, with around a third observed a single time. The ten largest clones capture 31% of the sample.

The research as a whole found: During validation, the model predicted progression to ophthalmopathy a median of around 7 months ahead of onset, with around 70% sensitivity and roughly 72% specificity. Most expanded thyroid clonotypes (frequency above 0.001) were also detected in blood, a finding suggesting that blood repertoires may reflect thyroid immune responses. Sample size was not statistically predetermined, and investigators were not blinded to group allocation. A model built on a 13 V-J signature distinguished ophthalmopathy from stable hyperthyroidism, reaching about 88% sensitivity and under 84% specificity in cross-validation and 80%/75% in testing.

V is cut by 4 bases and J by 3 bases, and the space between the germline ends is 9 bases. Including the terminal cysteine and phenylalanine, the CDR3 comprises 12 residues. Just CDR3 DNA is preserved here, 36 bases in frame from base 1. From a lookup of the germline V gene (reference sequence), CDR1 and CDR2 are DFQATT and SNEGSKA. As for this clonotype: Its antigen remains undetermined. Base qualities were left out, and no much larger clone turns up one base away.

A patient counted as having stable Graves' hyperthyroidism if no progression to ophthalmopathy occurred over 18 months of follow-up. Hyperthyroidism patients were aged 18 to 65 years and newly diagnosed, with disease duration of less than 2 months. Exclusion was applied to patients with uncontrolled infections, other autoimmune diseases, pregnancy or lactation. Diagnoses were established on the basis of clinical symptoms, serum thyroxine and TRAb, thyroid ultrasound, and orbital computed tomography. PBMCs were isolated from approximately 10 ml of fresh peripheral blood by Ficoll-Paque density gradient centrifugation. Total RNA was extracted with Trizol reagent, and quality was checked on an Agilent 2100 Bioanalyzer.

The chain is assembled from TRBV20-1 and TRBJ1-2; a confident D gene designation cannot be given. The sequenced material came from blood. The receptor's source is a woman in her thirties or forties with Graves' hyperthyroidism. The sequence in DNA is TGCAGTGCTATCCACCGCGACTATGGCTACACCTTC. This encodes CSAIHRDYGYTF.